Below, 20 T cell receptor beta chains from the same sample are listed, as sequenced in a study of post-analysis software for immune sequencing data (dated by TCRdb to between 2014 and 2017). Summary of the overall study and its limitations: Four or five TRBV segments, including TRBV5-6, TRBV5-1 and TRBV20-1, were significantly more frequent in patients than controls.

Preparation of the library involved PCR. Sequencing used an Illumina HiSeq 2500. To reduce PCR and sequencing biases, unique molecular identifiers were built into the TCR beta cDNA libraries. The public reads were reprocessed in TCRdb via fastp at Q25 and MiXCR, keeping in-frame beta chains. One record per CDR3 amino acid sequence lists the most common genes and DNA. Counted in this sample were 430,000 or so distinct CDR3 sequences; over 30% of them appeared once. 7.5% to 8.5% of the sample is held by the ten biggest clonotypes. Their recognized antigens are unknown. The sequencing sample was made of blood. All receptors derive from a girl aged 2 to 9 with multiple sclerosis.

This clonotype was seen many times. The chain links TRBV27 to TRBJ2-7; D is undetermined. The V end was cut by 6 bases, the J end by 0 bases, with 12 bases between. The germline gives CDR1 MNHEY, CDR2 SMNVEV (reference sequence). The CDR3 runs to 14 residues. The CDR3 region is CASSPAASSYEQYF. CDR3 nucleotides: TGTGCCAGCAGCCCGGCCGCCAGCTCCTACGAGCAGTACTTC.

The V and J genes are TRBV2 and TRBJ1-2; tentative D call: TRBD1 (6 bases). This CDR3 is built from 16 residues. CDR1 and CDR2 from the germline V gene are SNHLY and FYNNEI. The ends were cut back, 1 base at V and 6 bases at J, with 18 bases in the middle. The CDR3 region has the DNA TGTGCCAGCAGTGAAGGAGGACAGATGGTTAGTAATGGCTACACCTTC. It yields the protein CASSEGGQMVSNGYTF.

This rearrangement joins TRBV6-1 to TRBJ1-6; tentatively, D is TRBD1 (5 bases). Germline-derived CDR1 and CDR2 are MNHNS and SASEGT. The CDR3 has 17 residues. Trimming removed 3 bases from V and 7 bases from J, with 19 bases in between. The chain's CDR3 is CASSDRGLDWVNSPLHF. The CDR3 coding sequence is TGTGCCAGCAGTGATAGGGGCCTCGATTGGGTAAATTCACCCCTCCACTTT.

The chain uses TRBV7-2 and TRBJ2-3; D unclear. The CDR3 contains 14 residues. Deletions cut 2 bases from V and 5 bases from J, with 11 bases between. Germline CDR1 and CDR2: SGHTA and FQGNSA. The CDR3 reads CASSLTSVEDTQYF. The CDR3 DNA follows: TGTGCCAGCAGCTTAACCAGCGTCGAAGATACGCAGTATTTT.

The V call is TRBV3-1, the J call TRBJ2-5; 11 bases match TRBD1. Trimming cost V 3 bases and J 5 bases; bases outside gene matches: 5. There are 15 residues in the CDR3. CDR1 is LGHDT and CDR2 is YNNKEL in the germline V gene (reference sequence). The DNA of the CDR3 is TGTGCCAGCAGCCATGGGGACAGGGGGACGGAGACCCAGTACTTC. Its protein product is CASSHGDRGTETQYF.

The V and J genes are TRBV6-4 and TRBJ1-6, with a possible D match to TRBD1 (5 bases). V was cut by 6 bases and J by 14 bases, with 20 bases left in between. Germline assignment: CDR1 MRHNA and CDR2 SNTAGT. The CDR3 has 14 residues. The CDR3 is CASSPYGGGEALHF. CDR3 nucleotides: TGTGCCAGCAGCCCCTATGGAGGAGGGGAAGCCCTCCACTTT.

This chain joins TRBV12-3 or TRBV12-4 and TRBJ2-5; TRBD1 or TRBD2 may be the D gene (5 bases each). V lost 0 bases and J 9 bases, leaving 17 bases between the germline ends. The CDR3 runs to 15 residues. CDR3 residues: CASSLAPGPLVPQYF. The DNA for the CDR3 is TGTGCCAGCAGTTTAGCACCGGGACCGCTAGTACCCCAGTACTTC.

This clonotype was seen a few times. The chain couples TRBV29-1 to TRBJ2-1, with TRBD2 identical over 11 bases. Looked up from germline, CDR1 is SQVTM and CDR2 is ANQGSEA. Unmatched junction bases numbered 11, after V lost 3 bases and J lost 4 bases. The CDR3 is made up of 17 amino acids. CDR3 amino acids: CSVDGLAGSRAYNEQFF. CDR3 bases: TGCAGCGTTGACGGACTAGCGGGCTCACGGGCGTACAATGAGCAGTTCTTC.

In this sample, this clonotype turned up a few times. The chain uses TRBV20-1 and TRBJ1-5; 7 bases align to TRBD1. V lost 6 bases, J lost 0 bases, and 5 bases stayed unmatched. The CDR3 covers 14 residues. Germline CDR1 DFQATT, CDR2 SNEGSKA (reference sequence). The CDR3 sequence: CSAADRVSNQPQHF. As DNA, the CDR3 is TGCAGTGCAGCCGACAGGGTTAGCAATCAGCCCCAGCATTTT.

The rearrangement joins TRBV6-4 to TRBJ2-1; D unclear. Trimming took off 2 bases at V and 5 bases at J, with 16 bases between the two ends. The CDR3 spans 16 residues. Germline CDR1 and CDR2: MRHNA and SNTAGT. CDR3 protein: CASSDHGSSSHNEQFF. The CDR3 region has the DNA TGTGCCAGCAGTGACCATGGCTCTTCTTCTCACAATGAGCAGTTCTTC.

V and J are TRBV14 and TRBJ1-2; D uncertain. This CDR3 comprises 13 residues. V gave up 1 base and J gave up 3 bases, with 6 bases separating them. Germline CDR1 reads SGHDN; CDR2 reads FVKESK. CDR3 in amino acids: CASSQATDYGYTF. The CDR3 DNA is TGTGCCAGCAGCCAAGCGACGGACTATGGCTACACCTTC. Drawing the rest from reference TRBV14 and TRBJ1-2, the complete variable domain is EAGVTQFPSHSVIEKGQTVTLRCDPISGHDNLYWYRRVMGKEIKFLLHFVKESKQDESGMPNNRFLAERTGGTYSTLKVQPAELEDSGVYFCASSQATDYGYTFGSGTRLTVV.

The V call is TRBV7-2, the J call TRBJ2-1; TRBD1 aligns across 7 bases. The J call may be in error: the DNA end matches TRBJ2-7 better. The CDR3 loop spans 15 amino acids. CDR1 and CDR2 (germline): SGHTA, FQGNSA. This chain's CDR3 is CASSLEGARDHEQYF. DNA of the CDR3: TGTGCCAGCAGCCTAGAGGGGGCCCGAGACCACGAGCAGTACTTC.

The chain combines TRBV20-1 with TRBJ1-2; perhaps TRBD1 as D (6 bases). Per the germline V gene, CDR1 is DFQATT and CDR2 is SNEGSKA (reference sequence). CDR3 size: 13 residues. V was cut by 5 bases and J by 1 base, with 11 bases left in between. Written as DNA, the CDR3 is TGCAGTGCTGGCGAGGGGGTTAACTATGGCTACACCTTC. As protein: CSAGEGVNYGYTF.

This chain joins TRBV5-4 and TRBJ2-3; no reliable D call. Germline V gene lookup returns CDR1 SGHNT and CDR2 YYREEE (reference sequence). V dropped 1 base and J dropped 0 bases, with 9 bases sitting between them. This CDR3 contains 15 residues. The CDR3 here is CASSLRLPSTDTQYF. In DNA form, the CDR3 reads TGTGCCAGCAGCTTGAGGCTACCCAGCACAGATACGCAGTATTTT.

This CDR3 is CASSLGLAVGDDTQYF. Here the CDR3 DNA reads TGTGCCAGCAGTCTGGGACTAGCGGTGGGGGATGATACGCAGTATTTT. This chain joins TRBV6-6 and TRBJ2-3, with 11 nucleotides matching TRBD2. This CDR3 is built from 16 residues. Germline V gives CDR1 MNHNY, CDR2 SVGAGI (reference sequence). V lost 5 bases and J lost 6; bases outside the gene matches: 10.

This clonotype has at least ten counts. This rearrangement joins TRBV9 to TRBJ2-7, with D tentatively TRBD2 (6 bases). The CDR3 length is 14 residues. The V gene lost 0 bases and the J gene lost 6 bases, with 13 bases spanning the gap. Germline V gene lookup returns CDR1 SGDLS and CDR2 YYNGEE. CDR3 DNA: TGTGCCAGCAGCGTAGAACCCCTGCGGGGCGAGCAGTACTTC. Its protein product is CASSVEPLRGEQYF.

This clonotype has just a few counts. The chain combines TRBV29-1 with TRBJ2-4; D perhaps matches TRBD2 (7 bases). The J call is in doubt because the DNA end fits TRBJ2-7 better. Germline loops: CDR1 SQVTM, CDR2 ANQGSEA. This CDR3 contains 14 residues. The CDR3 DNA follows: TGCAGCGTTGAACTCGGGGGGCCACCCTACGAGCAGTACTTC. This translates into CSVELGGPPYEQYF.

V gene TRBV29-1 combines with J gene TRBJ1-2; D unresolved. Trimming left V 5 bases short and J 0 bases short, with 19 bases between. The CDR3 runs to 16 residues. CDR1 is SQVTM and CDR2 is ANQGSEA in the germline V gene. The CDR3: CSVHGRAVIANYGYTF. CDR3 in DNA: TGCAGCGTTCACGGTAGAGCCGTCATAGCTAACTATGGCTACACCTTC.

V and J are TRBV3-1 and TRBJ2-5; tentative D call: TRBD2 (5 bases). The CDR3 covers 16 residues. V was clipped by 4 bases and J by 1 base, with 16 bases between them. The germline V gene encodes CDR1 LGHDT and CDR2 YNNKEL (reference sequence). The CDR3 bases are TGTGCCAGCAGCCCCGGACCGGGGATTGTCCAAGAGACCCAGTACTTC. It specifies CASSPGPGIVQETQYF.

There are a few counts of this clonotype. This chain links TRBV29-1 with TRBJ2-1; 10 nucleotides agree with TRBD2. Losses at the gene ends were 0 bases for V and 0 bases for J; bases not matched to a gene: 17. Germline assignment: CDR1 SQVTM and CDR2 ANQGSEA. CDR3 length equals 21 residues. CDR3 protein: CSVEDPGGSSGRPSSYNEQFF. In DNA, the CDR3 is TGCAGCGTTGAAGACCCTGGCGGGAGTAGCGGGAGGCCCAGCTCCTACAATGAGCAGTTCTTC.